One and the same sample provided the 30 T cell receptor beta chains below, sequenced in a study of post-analysis software for immune sequencing data. Antigens of these TCRs are unknown. Study results and limitations: Four or five TRBV segments were significantly more frequent in patients than in controls. TRBV5-6, TRBV5-1 and TRBV20-1 were among these segments.

Each TCR beta cDNA library carried unique molecular identifiers. Using its own MiXCR run on the PCR reads, TCRdb lists one record per CDR3 protein. This sample has roughly 580,000 distinct CDR3 sequences, with 44% found just once. Sample: blood. These receptors originate from a girl aged 5-17 years with multiple sclerosis.

This clonotype was counted a few times. The V gene is TRBV12-3 or TRBV12-4, the J gene TRBJ2-1, with TRBD2 matching 12 bases. The CDR3 covers 16 residues. V gave up 6 bases and J gave up 0 bases; unmatched junction bases: 3. The CDR3 DNA sequence: TGTGCCAGCAGCGAGACTAGCGGGAGCTCCTACAATGAGCAGTTCTTC. Protein product: CASSETSGSSYNEQFF.

The rearrangement links TRBV6-1 to TRBJ2-3; TRBD2 agrees at 8 bases. The J segment lost 3 bases and the V segment lost 8 bases, leaving 4 bases of the junction unmatched. Germline-derived CDR1 and CDR2 are MNHNS and SASEGT. The CDR3 contains 13 residues. CDR3: CASGERETDTQYF. The DNA for the CDR3 is TGTGCCAGCGGCGAGCGGGAGACAGATACGCAGTATTTT.

This clonotype was seen only a few times. This chain uses TRBV12-3 or TRBV12-4 with TRBJ2-5; TRBD2 aligns across 8 bases. The J call is uncertain, as TRBJ2-7 better fits the DNA end. The CDR3 runs 19 residues. The CDR3 here is CASSPSVFSGIGWSYEQYF. CDR3 sequence (DNA): TGTGCCAGCAGTCCATCGGTTTTTAGCGGGATTGGATGGTCCTACGAGCAGTACTTC.

The rearrangement links TRBV7-9 to TRBJ1-1, with 7 bases matching TRBD1. Losses at the gene ends were 3 bases for V and 2 bases for J; bases not matched to a gene: 6. This CDR3 spans 15 amino acids. CDR1 is SEHNR, CDR2 FQNEAQ, per germline (reference sequence). Written as DNA, the CDR3 is TGTGCCAGCAGCTTCTGGCAGGGGGTCAACACTGAAGCTTTCTTT. Its translation is CASSFWQGVNTEAFF. Full variable domain (outside the CDR3, taken from reference TRBV7-9 and TRBJ1-1): DTGVSQNPRHKITKRGQNVTFRCDPISEHNRLYWYRQTLGQGPEFLTYFQNEAQLEKSRLLSDRFSAERPKGSFSTLEIQRTEQGDSAMYLCASSFWQGVNTEAFFGQGTRLTVV.

CDR3 sequence reads: CASTQAGNQPQHF. The CDR3 DNA follows: TGTGCCAGCACCCAAGCGGGGAATCAGCCCCAGCATTTT. The chain joins TRBV12-3 or TRBV12-4 to TRBJ1-5; the D is unclear. The CDR3 totals 13 residues. Deletions cut 7 bases from V and 4 bases from J, with 11 bases between.

V gene TRBV12-3 or TRBV12-4 combines with J gene TRBJ1-2; D gene ambiguous. This CDR3 comprises 13 residues. V lost 5 bases and J 8 bases, leaving 15 bases between the germline ends. The CDR3, as DNA: TGTGCCAGCAGTCTAAAGACCAGCTTAGGCTACACCTTC. This translates into CASSLKTSLGYTF.

This chain links TRBV4-1 with TRBJ1-2, with D possibly matching TRBD1 (5 bases). The CDR3 runs 13 residues. Trimming left V 6 bases short and J 0 bases short, with 8 bases between. In germline, CDR1 is MGHRA, CDR2 YSYEKL. Here the CDR3 DNA reads TGCGCCAGCAGACAGACAGCTAACTATGGCTACACCTTC. As protein: CASRQTANYGYTF.

The CDR3 nucleotides read TGCAGTGCTAGAGAAGCTCCGTCGGAGCAGTACTTC. Encoded protein: CSAREAPSEQYF. This rearrangement joins TRBV20-1 to TRBJ2-7; D is unclear. The CDR3 is 12 residues long. Germline CDR1 is DFQATT and CDR2 is SNEGSKA (reference sequence). The V and J ends lost 0 bases and 7 bases respectively, with 10 bases between them.

The chain has TRBV5-1 and TRBJ2-1; D remains unclear. The J call may not be correct, given that the DNA end is closer to TRBJ2-7. CDR3 length: 15 residues. Germline CDR1 and CDR2: SGHRS and YFSETQ. The CDR3: CASSFVLNTAYEQYF. The CDR3 bases are TGCGCCAGCAGCTTTGTGTTAAACACTGCCTACGAGCAGTACTTC.

The sample holds a few counts of this clonotype. V is TRBV29-1 and J is TRBJ2-7, with D uncertain. This CDR3 is 13 amino acids long. Germline CDR1 reads SQVTM; CDR2 reads ANQGSEA. With 4 bases removed from V and 10 bases from J, the gap between germline ends came to 20 bases. The CDR3 sequence is CSVAGKLIAAQYF. CDR3 coding DNA: TGCAGCGTTGCCGGCAAGTTAATCGCCGCCCAGTACTTC.

This sequence joins TRBV5-1 and TRBJ2-1; 8 bases map to TRBD2. The CDR3 consists of 15 residues. CDR1 is SGHRS and CDR2 is YFSETQ in the germline V gene. The V and J ends lost 3 bases and 7 bases, in that order; junction bases with no gene match: 9. As DNA, the CDR3 is TGCGCCAGCAGCTCCGGGAGGGGAAGGAAAAATGAGCAGTTCTTC. It specifies CASSSGRGRKNEQFF.

The chain uses TRBV12-3 or TRBV12-4 and TRBJ1-4; D is ambiguous. V was shortened by 3 bases and J by 8 bases, with 16 bases between the two germline ends. The CDR3 extends over 15 amino acids. Here the CDR3 reads CASSFVGLGDEKLFF. The DNA of the CDR3 is TGTGCCAGCAGTTTTGTCGGACTCGGTGACGAAAAACTGTTTTTT.

This clonotype was observed a few times. The genes are TRBV29-1 and TRBJ2-1; a possible D gene is TRBD1 (6 bases). Trimming stripped 6 bases from V and 5 bases from J, with 11 bases between. The germline V gene has CDR1 SQVTM and CDR2 ANQGSEA. The CDR3 extends over 12 amino acids. CDR3 in amino acids: CSVRTGNNEQFF. As DNA, the CDR3 is TGCAGCGTCCGTACAGGGAACAATGAGCAGTTCTTC.

The CDR3, as DNA: TGTGCCAGCAGCCCCTTCAGCGGGGGCCGCACAGATACGCAGTATTTT. Translation: CASSPFSGGRTDTQYF. The genes are TRBV3-1 and TRBJ2-3, with 8 bases that match TRBD2. Germline CDR1 is LGHDT and CDR2 is YNNKEL (reference sequence). This CDR3 is built from 16 residues. V shed 4 bases and J 1 base; nucleotides not matched to a gene: 7.

The rearrangement links TRBV7-9 to TRBJ2-3, with 7 bases aligning to TRBD2. V lost 5 bases and J lost 2; bases outside the gene matches: 7. Germline CDR1 and CDR2: SEHNR and FQNEAQ (reference sequence). The CDR3 extends over 15 amino acids. The CDR3: CASSIGAGPTDTQYF. For the CDR3, the DNA is TGTGCCAGCAGCATAGGAGCGGGGCCCACAGATACGCAGTATTTT.

This chain connects TRBV18 to TRBJ2-3; 12 nucleotides align to TRBD2. The length of the CDR3 is 18 residues. Trimming at V came to 0 bases and at J to 5 bases, leaving 9 bases not matched to a gene. Germline V gene data show CDR1 as KGHSH and CDR2 as LQKENI. The CDR3 nucleotides are TGTGCCAGCTCACCACCGTCCTGGACTAGCGGGATGGTAGATACGCAGTATTTT. Its protein product is CASSPPSWTSGMVDTQYF.

The chain links TRBV5-1 to TRBJ2-1, with D possibly being TRBD2 (6 bases). Germline V CDR1 and CDR2: SGHRS, YFSETQ. The CDR3 has 15 residues. V was trimmed by 1 base and J by 7 bases, leaving 15 bases between them. The CDR3 region has the DNA TGCGCCAGCAGCTTGTTGGGGACTCGCGAGAATGAGCAGTTCTTC. Translation gives CASSLLGTRENEQFF.

V and J are TRBV5-1 and TRBJ2-1; 8 bases are shared with TRBD2. There are 14 residues in the CDR3. Losses at the gene ends were 3 bases for V and 6 bases for J; bases not matched to a gene: 5. Germline values: CDR1 SGHRS, CDR2 YFSETQ. For the CDR3, the DNA is TGCGCCAGCAGCTGGGGGACTAGTACCAATGAGCAGTTCTTC. The encoded protein is CASSWGTSTNEQFF.

The chain joins TRBV12-3 or TRBV12-4 to TRBJ2-4; D uncertain. The J call is uncertain, as TRBJ2-7 better fits the DNA end. The length of the CDR3 is 15 residues. The CDR3 protein is CASSLGTFHVYEQYF. In DNA, the CDR3 is TGTGCCAGCAGTTTAGGAACTTTCCATGTCTACGAGCAGTACTTC.

The V gene is TRBV29-1, the J gene TRBJ2-5, with D hard to call. With 5 bases removed from V and 1 base from J, the gap between germline ends came to 11 bases. This CDR3 has 13 amino acids. Germline values: CDR1 SQVTM, CDR2 ANQGSEA. The CDR3 reads CSVRWPVQETQYF. The CDR3, as DNA: TGCAGCGTTCGCTGGCCTGTCCAAGAGACCCAGTACTTC. Full variable domain (remainder filled in from reference TRBV29-1 and TRBJ2-5): SAVISQKPSRDICQRGTSLTIQCQVDSQVTMMFWYRQQPGQSLTLIATANQGSEATYESGFVIDKFPISRPNLTFSTLTVSNMSPEDSSIYLCSVRWPVQETQYFGPGTRLLVL.

This clonotype was detected only a few times. The gene calls are TRBV10-3 and TRBJ2-5, with D possibly TRBD1 on 5 matching bases. The germline CDR1 and CDR2 sequences are ENHRY and SYGVKD. V lost 5 bases and J 0 bases, leaving 7 bases between the germline ends. This CDR3 has 13 residues. The CDR3 here is CAISLTDQETQYF. CDR3 in DNA: TGTGCCATCAGTTTGACAGACCAAGAGACCCAGTACTTC.

V gene TRBV20-1 combines with J gene TRBJ2-7; 10 positions agree with TRBD1. Germline CDR1 and CDR2: DFQATT and SNEGSKA (reference sequence). The CDR3 length is 12 residues. The trim removed 8 bases at V and 4 bases at J, leaving 5 bases unmatched. DNA for the CDR3: TGCAGTTCTCGACAGGGGGCATACGAGCAGTACTTC. It codes for CSSRQGAYEQYF.

This chain joins TRBV29-1 and TRBJ2-3; tentatively, D is TRBD2 (5 bases). V was pared by 5 bases and J by 6 bases, with 9 bases between. This CDR3 region has 11 residues. The germline V gene encodes CDR1 SQVTM and CDR2 ANQGSEA. CDR3 in amino acids: CSVLSGDTQYF. The CDR3 DNA is TGCAGCGTTTTGTCGGGGGATACGCAGTATTTT.

This sequence joins TRBV20-1 and TRBJ2-7; 8 bases match TRBD2. The J call may not be correct, given that the DNA end is closer to TRBJ2-5. CDR1 is DFQATT, CDR2 SNEGSKA, per germline (reference sequence). This CDR3 has 14 residues. The CDR3, as DNA: TGCAGTGCGAGACCCTGGCGGGGGGAAGAGACCCAGTACTTC. As protein: CSARPWRGEETQYF.

The chain uses TRBV5-5 and TRBJ2-5; D ambiguous. This CDR3 is 12 amino acids long. V gave up 0 bases and J gave up 5 bases, with 5 bases separating them. Germline values: CDR1 SGHKS, CDR2 YYEKEE (reference sequence). The CDR3 DNA is TGTGCCAGCAGCTTGGATATGGAGACCCAGTACTTC. Translation gives CASSLDMETQYF. Full variable domain (missing parts from reference TRBV5-5 and TRBJ2-5): DAGVTQSPTHLIKTRGQQVTLRCSPISGHKSVSWYQQVLGQGPQFIFQYYEKEERGRGNFPDRFSARQFPNYSSELNVNALLLGDSALYLCASSLDMETQYFGPGTRLLVL.

The chain couples TRBV6-5 to TRBJ2-2; D is perhaps TRBD2 (6 bases). Trimming left V 11 bases short and J 6 bases short, with 16 bases between. The length of the CDR3 is 13 residues. The V gene's germline CDR1 is MNHEY and CDR2 SVGAGI. The CDR3 is CAARRGLAGELFF. The DNA for the CDR3 is TGTGCCGCTAGGCGGGGCCTCGCCGGGGAGCTGTTTTTT.

This chain links TRBV12-3 or TRBV12-4 with TRBJ1-2; D possibly corresponds to TRBD1 (5 bases). Trimming took off 7 bases at V and 3 bases at J, with 15 bases between the two ends. This CDR3 is 14 amino acids long. DNA of the CDR3: TGTGCCAGCACCCGGGCCAGGGACGACTATGGCTACACCTTC. It codes for CASTRARDDYGYTF.

This clonotype has only a few counts. The CDR3 coding sequence is TGTGCCAGCAGCCTACTGCGGGGGGGCTACAATGAGCAGTTCTTC. Its translation: CASSLLRGGYNEQFF. V is TRBV7-3 and J is TRBJ2-1, with 9 bases fitting TRBD2. Germline V gives CDR1 SGHTA, CDR2 FQGTGA. The V segment lost 5 bases and the J segment 3 bases; nucleotides outside the gene matches: 5. This CDR3 comprises 15 residues.

This rearrangement joins TRBV20-1 to TRBJ2-7, with D tentatively TRBD2 (5 bases). This CDR3 has 15 amino acids. V lost 1 base and J 0 bases, leaving 13 bases between the germline ends. CDR1 and CDR2 from the germline V gene are DFQATT and SNEGSKA (reference sequence). The CDR3 nucleotides are TGCAGTGCTAGAGGGGGTCCGGGGTACTCCTACGAGCAGTACTTC. Protein product: CSARGGPGYSYEQYF.

The sample holds a few counts of this clonotype. This chain connects TRBV12-3 or TRBV12-4 to TRBJ2-1; D possibly corresponds to TRBD1 (6 bases). The CDR3 consists of 13 residues. Trimming pared 5 bases from V and 10 bases from J, leaving 15 bases between. Here the CDR3 reads CASSAQGAKEQFF. DNA for the CDR3: TGTGCCAGCAGTGCACAGGGTGCCAAGGAGCAGTTCTTC.